These T cell receptor beta chains were read from a single sample in a study of OX40 agonist ivuxolimab in advanced cancers. Some clones are missing from TCRdb's copy, which holds only in-frame ones; the method was immunoSEQ multiplex PCR. The table lists under 40,000 clones, around 83% of them singletons. The sequences come from CD4+ or CD8+ T cells sorted from blood, collected in a trial of the OX40 agonist ivuxolimab. These receptors were collected from an adult with an advanced solid tumor such as melanoma, head and neck, liver or kidney cancer. The CDR3 runs from the conserved cysteine through the conserved F or W. D genes are given only for firm matches. Clone sizes are given selectively: once, few, many, or a class where the clone is expanded.

.,TRBD1,TRBV18,TRBJ1-2,TGTGCCAGCTCCCTTGTTCCCGTTCCGACAGGGAGGAATCGGCCCTCCTATGGCTACACCTTC,CASSLVPVPTGRNRPSYGYTF
.,.,TRBV19,TRBJ2-5,TGTGCCAGTAAAGGACTACGCCATCGTGAGACCCAGTACTTC,CASKGLRHRETQYF
.,TRBD1,TRBV30,TRBJ1-1,TGTGCCTGGACCGATACAGGGGGCGGCCCTGAAGCTTTCTTT,CAWTDTGGGPEAFF
few,.,TRBV7-3,TRBJ2-5,TGTGCCAGCAGCCTACGGTGGAAGGGACGCGGACGTCAGGAGACCCAGTACTTC,CASSLRWKGRGRQETQYF
.,TRBD1,TRBV5-6,TRBJ1-2,TGTGCCAGCAGCTTACCAGGGGGCGCGAACTATGGCTACACCTTC,CASSLPGGANYGYTF
.,.,TRBV7-2,TRBJ2-5,TGTGCCAGCAGCCTACTGAGGGGTCGAGCAGAGACCCAGTACTTC,CASSLLRGRAETQYF
once,.,TRBV28,TRBJ2-3,TGTGCCAGCAGTGGAGTTGGGGATACGCAGTATTTT,CASSGVGDTQYF
once,.,TRBV6-5,TRBJ2-3,TGTGCCAGCAGTTACTCGGAGGGCCAGATCCAGTATTTT,CASSYSEGQIQYF
.,TRBD2,TRBV27,TRBJ2-7,TGTGCCAGCAGGTCGGTAGCTAGCGGGAGCTACGAGCAGTACTTC,CASRSVASGSYEQYF
.,TRBD1,TRBV18,TRBJ2-5,TGTGCCAGCTCGGCCTCGACAGGGGTACAGACCCAGTACTTC,CASSASTGVQTQYF
.,.,TRBV5-1,TRBJ1-1,TGCGCCAGCAGCCCCGCCGGGAGGGCGAGGGGTACTGAAGCTTTCTTT,CASSPAGRARGTEAFF
.,TRBD2,TRBV5-6,TRBJ2-7,TGTGCCAGCAGCCGACTAGCGGGGGAAATTTCTGAGCAGTACTTC,CASSRLAGEISEQYF
.,.,TRBV5-6,TRBJ2-5,TGTGCCAGCAGCTTGATCCGCAGGGAAGAGACCCAGTACTTC,CASSLIRREETQYF
.,.,TRBV7-9,TRBJ2-3,TGTGCCAGCAGCCCGCAGGGAGTCCATAGCACAGATACGCAGTATTTT,CASSPQGVHSTDTQYF
.,TRBD2,TRBV5-4,TRBJ2-3,TGTGCCAGCAGCCTACCTAGCGGGGTGGGAGATACGCAGTATTTT,CASSLPSGVGDTQYF
once,.,TRBV5-1,TRBJ2-7,TGCGCCAGCAGCCTTAGCGGCAGCTCCTACGAGCAGTACTTC,CASSLSGSSYEQYF
.,TRBD2,TRBV5-1,TRBJ2-1,TGCGCCAGCAGGGTGACGCCTAGCGGAAACAATGAGCAGTTCTTC,CASRVTPSGNNEQFF
.,.,TRBV29-1,TRBJ1-1,TGCAGCGTTGGGGGTTTGAGCACTGAAGCTTTCTTT,CSVGGLSTEAFF
.,.,TRBV28,TRBJ2-7,TGTGCCAGCAGTTTGGGCAGTACCTACGAGCAGTACTTC,CASSLGSTYEQYF
.,.,TRBV27,TRBJ2-5,TGTGCCAGCAGTTTGGGTGGGACCTTGAAGACCCAGTACTTC,CASSLGGTLKTQYF
.,.,TRBV7-3,TRBJ2-3,TGTGCCAGCAGCTTTTCTCAGGGTAGGCTCGATACGCAGTATTTT,CASSFSQGRLDTQYF
.,.,TRBV9,TRBJ1-1,TGTGCCAGCAGCGTAGTCGTGGGTACTGAAGCTTTCTTT,CASSVVVGTEAFF
.,.,TRBV7-2,TRBJ1-5,TGTGCCAGCAGCTTAGCGCTAAGTACGGTTAGCAATCAGCCCCAGCATTTT,CASSLALSTVSNQPQHF
.,.,TRBV5-4,TRBJ2-7,TGTGCCAGCAGCAGTGCCGGGACCCCTCTACGAGAGCAGTACTTC,CASSSAGTPLREQYF
.,TRBD1,TRBV6-6,TRBJ2-7,TGTGCCAGCAGTGGGACAGGGGCCCGTTCCAGCTACGAGCAGTACTTC,CASSGTGARSSYEQYF
.,.,TRBV5-1,TRBJ2-2,TGCGCCAGCAGCCCACGGGGCGGGTCCGCGAACACCGGGGAGCTGTTTTTT,CASSPRGGSANTGELFF
.,.,TRBV5-4,TRBJ2-1,TGTGCCAGCAGCTTGGGAGGACGGGGCTATGAGCAGTTCTTC,CASSLGGRGYEQFF
.,TRBD2,TRBV19,TRBJ2-2,TGTGCCAGTAGTATGGGGGGACTAGCGGGAGCAACCGGGGAGCTGTTTTTT,CASSMGGLAGATGELFF
.,.,TRBV29-1,TRBJ1-5,TGCAGCGTGCTGGTTGGCCCAAATCAGCCCCAGCATTTT,CSVLVGPNQPQHF
.,.,TRBV19,TRBJ2-1,TGTGCCAGCTCTTTGGGGGGCGGGAACAATGAGCAGTTCTTC,CASSLGGGNNEQFF
.,.,TRBV29-1,TRBJ2-6,TGCAGCGTCGAAGATATTTACTCTGGGGCCAACGTCCTGACTTTC,CSVEDIYSGANVLTF
.,.,TRBV5-5,TRBJ1-1,TGTGCCAGCAGCTTGTGGGTCGCGGGGAGCGCGATGAACACTGAAGCTTTCTTT,CASSLWVAGSAMNTEAFF
.,.,TRBV14,TRBJ2-7,TGTGCCAGCAGCCAAGCGTGGTCGGGAGTACACGAGCAGTACTTC,CASSQAWSGVHEQYF
.,.,TRBV11-2,TRBJ2-3,TGTGCCAGCAGCTCATCAGCTGCGGGGACAGATACGCAGTATTTT,CASSSSAAGTDTQYF
.,.,TRBV5-4,TRBJ1-4,TGTGCCAGCAGCTTGAATGCGGGTGAAAAACTGTTTTTT,CASSLNAGEKLFF
.,.,TRBV5-1,TRBJ2-7,TGCGCCAGTACCCAGGACAGCAATTTCAACGAGCAGTACTTC,CASTQDSNFNEQYF
.,TRBD1,TRBV29-1,TRBJ1-4,TGCAGCGTTTACGGACAGGGGAAACTGTTTTTT,CSVYGQGKLFF
.,.,TRBV5-1,TRBJ2-1,TGCGCCAGCAGCTTCCCCTTAGAGGGGGGCCTTTCCTACAATGAGCAGTTCTTC,CASSFPLEGGLSYNEQFF
.,.,TRBV15,TRBJ2-2,TGTGCCACCAGGGCCAGGACAACCGGGGAGCTGTTTTTT,CATRARTTGELFF
.,.,TRBV28,TRBJ2-7,TGTGCCAGCAGTCCCGAGGGTAGGGGAAGGGTTAGATCTTACGAGCAGTACTTC,CASSPEGRGRVRSYEQYF
few,TRBD2,TRBV30,TRBJ2-3,TGTGCCTGGAAACTAGCGGGAGGGTCCACAGATACGCAGTATTTT,CAWKLAGGSTDTQYF
.,TRBD1,TRBV19,TRBJ2-1,TGTGCCAGTAGTATGACCGGGACAGGGGGCAATGAGCAGTTCTTC,CASSMTGTGGNEQFF
.,.,TRBV30,TRBJ2-7,TGTGCCTGGTCTAGGGGGAGCTCCTACGAGCAGTACTTC,CAWSRGSSYEQYF
once,.,TRBV5-1,TRBJ2-7,TGCGCCAGCAGGCCCTTGGACCTTTGGGACGAGCAGTACTTC,CASRPLDLWDEQYF
few,TRBD2,TRBV7-2,TRBJ2-5,TGTGCCAGCACCCACGGCGGCGGGGGAGAGACCCAGTACTTC,CASTHGGGGETQYF
once,.,TRBV30,TRBJ1-5,TGTGCCTGGAGCCGACCAGAGGGCGGGCAGCCCCAGCATTTT,CAWSRPEGGQPQHF
.,.,TRBV7-9,TRBJ2-7,TGTGCCAGCGGGAGCTATGGGGGCTGGGACGAGCAGTACTTC,CASGSYGGWDEQYF